This T cell receptor (beta chain) was retrieved from a study of T cells in Graves' hyperthyroidism and ophthalmopathy. Study-wide findings and caveats: Blood also carried most thyroid clonotypes expanded above 0.001.

About this clonotype itself: Its antigen is not known.

Amplified TCR beta CDR3 regions came from RNA transcripts. First-round RT-PCR with HTBI primers amplified the TCR CDR3 region. MiXCR, applied by TCRdb to the multiplex PCR reads, yields one record per CDR3 protein. The top ten clones hold around a third of a sample with nearly 750,000 distinct CDR3 sequences, about 35% of them seen once. Researchers defined stable Graves' hyperthyroidism as no ophthalmopathy progression within 18 months. From approximately 9.3 ml of fresh peripheral blood, PBMCs were isolated. Trimming removed 3 bases from V and 6 bases from J; junction bases left unmatched: 6. Germline CDR1 and CDR2: MNHNY and SVGAGI (reference sequence). This CDR3 region has 14 residues.

This chain joins TRBV6-6 and TRBJ2-3, with 7 bases aligning to TRBD2. Input material: blood. The source of this sequence is a woman aged 40 to 49 with Graves' hyperthyroidism. The CDR3 protein is CASSYREAVDTQYF. CDR3 DNA sequence: TGTGCCAGCAGTTATCGGGAGGCCGTGGATACGCAGTATTTT.